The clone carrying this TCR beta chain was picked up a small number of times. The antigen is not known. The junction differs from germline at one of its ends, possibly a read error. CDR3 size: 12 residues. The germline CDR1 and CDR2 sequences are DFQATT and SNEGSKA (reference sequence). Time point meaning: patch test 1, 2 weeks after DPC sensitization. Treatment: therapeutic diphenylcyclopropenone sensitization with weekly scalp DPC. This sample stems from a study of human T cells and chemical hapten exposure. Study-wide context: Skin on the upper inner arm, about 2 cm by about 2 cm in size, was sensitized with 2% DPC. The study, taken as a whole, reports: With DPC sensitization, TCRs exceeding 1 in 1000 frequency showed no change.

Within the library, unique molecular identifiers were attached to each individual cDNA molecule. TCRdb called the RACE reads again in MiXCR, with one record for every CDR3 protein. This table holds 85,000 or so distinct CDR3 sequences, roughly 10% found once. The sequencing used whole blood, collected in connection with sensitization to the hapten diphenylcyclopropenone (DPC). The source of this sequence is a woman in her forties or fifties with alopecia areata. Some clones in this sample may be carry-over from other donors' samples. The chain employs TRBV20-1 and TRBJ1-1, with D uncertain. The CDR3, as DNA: TGCAGTGCCACAAGGCCGGGCCCTCAGGTTTCCTTT. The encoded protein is CSATRPGPQVSF.